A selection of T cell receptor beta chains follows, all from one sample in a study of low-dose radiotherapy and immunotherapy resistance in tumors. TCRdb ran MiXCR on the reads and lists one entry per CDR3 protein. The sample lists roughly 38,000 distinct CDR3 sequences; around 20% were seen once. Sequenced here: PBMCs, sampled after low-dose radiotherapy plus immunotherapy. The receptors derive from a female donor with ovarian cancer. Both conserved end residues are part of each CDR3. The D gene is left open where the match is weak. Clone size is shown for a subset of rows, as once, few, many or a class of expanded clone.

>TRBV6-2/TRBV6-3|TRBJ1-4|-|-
CASSLGGNEKLFF
TGTGCCAGCAGTTTAGGGGGAAATGAAAAACTGTTTTTT
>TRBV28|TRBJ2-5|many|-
CASSPGPVTETQYF
TGTGCCAGCAGCCCAGGGCCCGTGACAGAGACCCAGTACTTC
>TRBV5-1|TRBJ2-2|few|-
CASSSPRFQLAGELFF
TGCGCCAGCAGCTCACCCCGGTTCCAACTAGCCGGGGAGCTGTTTTTT
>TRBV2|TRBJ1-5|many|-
CASSNNQPQHF
TGTGCCAGCAGTAATAATCAGCCCCAGCATTTT
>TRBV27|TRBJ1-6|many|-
CASSLNAGILGSPLHF
TGTGCCAGCAGTCTCAACGCCGGGATCTTAGGATCACCCCTCCACTTT
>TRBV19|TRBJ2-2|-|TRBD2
CASMGLAGGITGELFF
TGTGCCAGTATGGGACTAGCGGGAGGTATCACCGGGGAGCTGTTTTTT
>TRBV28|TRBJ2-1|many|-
CASSSPDGLGAEQFF
TGTGCCAGCAGTTCCCCTGATGGGCTGGGGGCTGAGCAGTTCTTC
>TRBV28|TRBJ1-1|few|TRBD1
CATLTGTDKNTEAFF
TGTGCCACCCTCACCGGGACAGACAAGAACACTGAAGCTTTCTTT
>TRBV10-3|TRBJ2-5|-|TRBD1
CAISQGAVEQETQYF
TGTGCCATCAGTCAGGGGGCAGTTGAACAAGAGACCCAGTACTTC
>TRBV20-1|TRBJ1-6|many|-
CSAREGGRNSPLHF
TGCAGTGCTAGGGAGGGGGGGCGGAATTCACCCCTCCACTTT
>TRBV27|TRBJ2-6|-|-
CASSFFLQGPSGANVLTF
TGTGCCAGCAGTTTTTTTTTACAGGGCCCCTCTGGGGCCAACGTCCTGACTTTC
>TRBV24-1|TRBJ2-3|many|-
CATSRGTDTQYF
TGTGCCACCAGTCGGGGAACAGATACGCAGTATTTT
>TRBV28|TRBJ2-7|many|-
CASTKVKTYEQYF
TGTGCCAGCACAAAAGTCAAAACCTACGAGCAGTACTTC
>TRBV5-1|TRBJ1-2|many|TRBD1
CASSLGTGGDYGYTF
TGCGCCAGCAGCTTGGGGACAGGGGGCGACTATGGCTACACCTTC
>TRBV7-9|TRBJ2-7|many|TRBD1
CASSLTGTHSYEQYF
TGTGCCAGCAGCCTGACAGGGACCCACTCCTACGAGCAGTACTTC
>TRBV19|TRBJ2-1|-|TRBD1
CASSIVQGTEQFF
TGTGCCAGTAGTATAGTACAGGGGACGGAGCAGTTCTTC
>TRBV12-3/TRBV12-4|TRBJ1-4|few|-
CASSPRGRTNEKLFF
TGTGCCAGCAGTCCAAGGGGCAGAACTAATGAAAAACTGTTTTTT
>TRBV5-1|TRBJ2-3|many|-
CASSLTGFHTDTQYF
TGCGCCAGCAGCTTGACCGGATTCCACACAGATACGCAGTATTTT
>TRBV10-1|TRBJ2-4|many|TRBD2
CASSESQLAGGPAWIQYF
TGCGCCAGCAGTGAGTCCCAACTAGCGGGGGGTCCCGCCTGGATTCAGTACTTC
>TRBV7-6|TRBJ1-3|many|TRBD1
CASSLGQGGDGNTIYF
TGTGCCAGCAGCCTGGGACAGGGAGGAGATGGAAACACCATATATTTT
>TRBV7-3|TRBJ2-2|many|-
CASSPYTGELFF
TGTGCCAGCAGCCCCTACACCGGGGAGCTGTTTTTT
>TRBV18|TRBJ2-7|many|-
CASSPPSRAGYEQYF
TGTGCCAGCTCACCCCCGAGCAGGGCGGGCTACGAGCAGTACTTC
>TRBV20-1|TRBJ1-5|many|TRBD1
CSAMRQGSGQPQHF
TGCAGTGCTATGAGACAGGGATCGGGTCAGCCCCAGCATTTT
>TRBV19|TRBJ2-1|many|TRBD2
CASRPLTSGLQDEQFF
TGTGCCAGTAGGCCTCTGACTAGCGGTCTACAAGATGAGCAGTTCTTC
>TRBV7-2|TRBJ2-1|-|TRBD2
CASSSRRGSGVNNEQFF
TGTGCCAGCAGCTCTCGCCGGGGTAGCGGGGTAAACAATGAGCAGTTCTTC
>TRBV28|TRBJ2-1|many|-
CASSLVGGRVNEQFF
TGTGCCAGCAGTTTAGTTGGGGGCAGGGTGAATGAGCAGTTCTTC
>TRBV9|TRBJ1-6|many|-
CASSVARENSPLHF
TGTGCCAGCAGCGTAGCTCGGGAGAATTCACCCCTCCACTTT
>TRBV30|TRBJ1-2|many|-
CAWIRRGGYGYTF
TGTGCCTGGATCCGCCGGGGAGGCTATGGCTACACCTTC
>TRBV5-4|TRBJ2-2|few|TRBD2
CASSLKLAGASGGELFF
TGTGCCAGCAGCTTGAAACTAGCGGGAGCGTCTGGCGGGGAGCTGTTTTTT
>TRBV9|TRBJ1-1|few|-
CASSVAPDTNTEAFF
TGTGCCAGCAGCGTAGCACCGGACACGAACACTGAAGCTTTCTTT
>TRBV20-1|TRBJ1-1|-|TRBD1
CSARDWTGSSEAFF
TGCAGTGCTAGAGATTGGACAGGGAGCTCTGAAGCTTTCTTT
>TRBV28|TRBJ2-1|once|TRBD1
CASSLTGGYNEQFF
TGTGCCAGCAGTTTGACAGGGGGATACAATGAGCAGTTCTTC
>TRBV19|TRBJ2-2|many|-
CASTGTSANTGELFF
TGTGCCAGTACCGGGACGTCCGCGAACACCGGGGAGCTGTTTTTT
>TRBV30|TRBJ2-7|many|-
CAWSVSGGGREQYF
TGTGCCTGGAGTGTATCTGGGGGCGGGCGCGAGCAGTACTTC
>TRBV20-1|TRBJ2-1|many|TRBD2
CSARDPLAGVGNEQFF
TGCAGTGCTAGAGATCCCCTAGCGGGAGTGGGGAATGAGCAGTTCTTC
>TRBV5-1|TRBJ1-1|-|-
CASSRDNFAPEAFF
TGCGCCAGCAGCCGGGACAATTTTGCCCCTGAAGCTTTCTTT
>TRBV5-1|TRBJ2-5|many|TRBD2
CASSFEAGGPVTQYF
TGCGCCAGCAGCTTTGAAGCGGGGGGGCCGGTGACCCAGTACTTC
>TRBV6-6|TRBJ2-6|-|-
CASSYSPGGGANVLTF
TGTGCCAGCAGTTACTCACCGGGTGGTGGGGCCAACGTCCTGACTTTC
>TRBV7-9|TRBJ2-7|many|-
CASSLVPYEQYF
TGTGCCAGCAGCTTAGTGCCCTACGAGCAGTACTTC
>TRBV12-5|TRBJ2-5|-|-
CASAERGGRQETQYF
TGTGCTAGTGCCGAACGAGGGGGGAGGCAAGAGACCCAGTACTTC
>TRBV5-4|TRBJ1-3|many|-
CASSLQTGAGNTIYF
TGTGCCAGCAGCTTGCAGACAGGCGCTGGAAACACCATATATTTT
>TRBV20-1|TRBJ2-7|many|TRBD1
CSASHPRTGNFYEQYF
TGCAGTGCTAGCCATCCGAGGACAGGGAATTTTTACGAGCAGTACTTC
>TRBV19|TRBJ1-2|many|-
CASSIPKQDSSNYGYTF
TGTGCCAGTAGTATCCCCAAACAGGACAGTTCTAACTATGGCTACACCTTC
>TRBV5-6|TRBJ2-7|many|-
CASSLMGTYEQYF
TGTGCCAGCAGCTTGATGGGAACGTACGAGCAGTACTTC
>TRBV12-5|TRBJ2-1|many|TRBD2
CASGSWWREALTDEQFF
TGTGCTAGTGGGAGTTGGTGGCGGGAGGCCCTTACGGATGAGCAGTTCTTC
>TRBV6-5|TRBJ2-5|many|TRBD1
CASSRTGVLGETQYF
TGTGCCAGCAGTAGGACAGGGGTTCTAGGGGAGACCCAGTACTTC
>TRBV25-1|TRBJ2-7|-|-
CASSDDSSIPYEQYF
TGTGCCAGCAGTGATGACAGTTCAATCCCCTACGAGCAGTACTTC
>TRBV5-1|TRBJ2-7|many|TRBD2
CASSGSAGTSPYEQYF
TGCGCCAGCAGCGGAAGCGCCGGGACTAGCCCCTACGAGCAGTACTTC
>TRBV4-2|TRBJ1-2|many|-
CASSQDAGILVGGGYTF
TGTGCCAGCAGCCAAGATGCGGGGATTCTTGTCGGGGGTGGCTACACCTTC
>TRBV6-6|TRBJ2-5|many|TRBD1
CASRKGAAETQYF
TGTGCCAGCAGAAAGGGGGCAGCCGAGACCCAGTACTTC
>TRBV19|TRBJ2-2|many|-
CASSGQGGNTGELFF
TGTGCCAGTAGTGGGCAGGGGGGGAACACCGGGGAGCTGTTTTTT
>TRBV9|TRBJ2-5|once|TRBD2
CASSQGTSGQETQYF
TGTGCCAGCAGTCAAGGGACTAGCGGACAAGAGACCCAGTACTTC
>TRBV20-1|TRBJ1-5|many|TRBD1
CSARDEQGAFQPQHF
TGCAGTGCTAGAGATGAACAGGGGGCTTTTCAGCCCCAGCATTTT
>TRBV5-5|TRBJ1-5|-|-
CASSPDGFNQPQHF
TGTGCCAGCAGCCCGGACGGATTCAATCAGCCCCAGCATTTT
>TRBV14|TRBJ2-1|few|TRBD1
CASSPTGAGGSYNEQFF
TGTGCCAGCAGCCCCACAGGGGCAGGGGGATCCTACAATGAGCAGTTCTTC
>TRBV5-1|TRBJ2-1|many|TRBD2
CASSLAGGSNEQFF
TGCGCCAGCAGCTTAGCGGGGGGGAGCAATGAGCAGTTCTTC
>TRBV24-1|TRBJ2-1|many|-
CATSDSGYNEQFF
TGTGCCACCAGTGATTCGGGTTACAATGAGCAGTTCTTC
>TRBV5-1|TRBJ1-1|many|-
CASSLSGAEAFF
TGCGCCAGCAGCTTGTCGGGGGCTGAAGCTTTCTTT
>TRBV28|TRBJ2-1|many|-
CASSSMAPRGSSYNEQFF
TGTGCCAGCAGTTCGATGGCCCCCAGGGGTAGTTCCTACAATGAGCAGTTCTTC
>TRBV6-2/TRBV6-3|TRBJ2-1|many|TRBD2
CAVLSGGLPNEQFF
TGTGCCGTCCTTAGCGGGGGCCTACCCAATGAGCAGTTCTTC